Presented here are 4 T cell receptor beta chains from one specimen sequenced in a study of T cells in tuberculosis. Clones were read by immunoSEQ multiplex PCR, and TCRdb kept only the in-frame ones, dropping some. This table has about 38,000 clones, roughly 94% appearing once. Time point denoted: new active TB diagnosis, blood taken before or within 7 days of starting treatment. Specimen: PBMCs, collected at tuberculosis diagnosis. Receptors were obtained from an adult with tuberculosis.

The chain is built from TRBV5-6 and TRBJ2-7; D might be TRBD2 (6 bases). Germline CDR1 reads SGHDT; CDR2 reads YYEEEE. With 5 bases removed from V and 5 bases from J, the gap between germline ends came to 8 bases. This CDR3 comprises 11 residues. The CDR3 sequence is CASSWGDEQYF. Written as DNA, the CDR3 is TGTGCCAGCAGTTGGGGGGACGAGCAGTACTTC.

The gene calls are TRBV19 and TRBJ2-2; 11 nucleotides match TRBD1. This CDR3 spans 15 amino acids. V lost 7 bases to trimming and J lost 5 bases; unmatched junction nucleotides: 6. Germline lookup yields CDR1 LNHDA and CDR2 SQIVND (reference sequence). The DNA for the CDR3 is TGTGCCAGTAAAGGGACAGGGGGTCGTACCGGGGAGCTGTTTTTT. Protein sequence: CASKGTGGRTGELFF. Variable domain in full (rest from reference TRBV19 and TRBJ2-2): DGGITQSPKYLFRKEGQNVTLSCEQNLNHDAMYWYRQDPGQGLRLIYYSQIVNDFQKGDIAEGYSVSREKKESFPLTVTSAQKNPTAFYLCASKGTGGRTGELFFGEGSRLTVL.

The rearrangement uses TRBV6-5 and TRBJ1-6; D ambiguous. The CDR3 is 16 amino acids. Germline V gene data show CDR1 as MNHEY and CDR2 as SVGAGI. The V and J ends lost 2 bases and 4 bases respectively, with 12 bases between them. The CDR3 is CASSYTGEVYNSPLHF. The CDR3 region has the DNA TGTGCCAGCAGTTACACCGGGGAGGTTTATAATTCACCCCTCCACTTT.

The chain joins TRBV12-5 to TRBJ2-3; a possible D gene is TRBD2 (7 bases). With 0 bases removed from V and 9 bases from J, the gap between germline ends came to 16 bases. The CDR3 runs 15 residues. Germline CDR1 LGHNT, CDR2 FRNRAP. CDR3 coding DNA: TGTGCTAGTGGTTTGGTGGGGGGGCAAACAACGACGCAGTATTTT. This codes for CASGLVGGQTTTQYF.